What follows are 30 T cell receptor beta chains derived from one specimen sequenced in a study of T cell repertoires in cytomegalovirus infection. TCRdb itself ran the reads through MiXCR, one entry per CDR3 protein. Among hundreds of thousands of distinct CDR3 sequences, less than 40% were seen once, and the ten largest hold roughly 2.8%. Sequenced: PBMCs. The receptors were gathered from a human donor in good health (CMV status not recorded). Some clones in this sample may be carry-over from other donors' samples.

The V gene is TRBV19, the J gene TRBJ2-7, with 12 bases identical to TRBD2. Per germline, CDR1 LNHDA and CDR2 SQIVND (reference sequence). Trimming removed 5 bases from V and 3 bases from J; junction bases left unmatched: 5. The CDR3 loop spans 15 amino acids. This CDR3 reads CASSPASGGDYEQYF. As DNA, the CDR3 is TGTGCCAGTAGTCCCGCTAGCGGGGGGGACTACGAGCAGTACTTC.

This clonotype turned up a few times. V is TRBV10-3 and J is TRBJ2-7; the match to TRBD2 covers 15 bases. V lost 6 bases to trimming and J lost 0 bases; unmatched junction nucleotides: 18. Germline CDR1 reads ENHRY; CDR2 reads SYGVKD. There are 21 residues in the CDR3. The chain's CDR3 is CAISRSSLGGLAGGSSYEQYF. The CDR3 DNA reads TGTGCCATCAGCAGATCCTCACTAGGGGGACTAGCGGGGGGAAGCTCCTACGAGCAGTACTTC.

A note on this clonotype: The germline gene is not matched at one end of the junction; a read error may be the cause. This rearrangement joins TRBV28 to TRBJ2-2; 7 bases fit TRBD1. CDR1 and CDR2 from the germline V gene are MDHEN and SYDVKM. The CDR3 has 13 residues. The CDR3 loop is CDSRTQGIGELFF. Written as DNA, the CDR3 is TGTGACAGCAGGACACAGGGGATCGGGGAGCTGTTTTTT.

This clonotype was picked up many times. The chain has TRBV7-2 and TRBJ2-3, with 11 bases matching TRBD2. V lost 2 bases to trimming and J lost 2 bases; unmatched junction nucleotides: 6. Germline V gene data show CDR1 as SGHTA and CDR2 as FQGNSA. This CDR3 is 17 amino acids long. CDR3 nucleotide sequence: TGTGCCAGCAGCTTACGGCCTAGCGGGAGGTTCACAGATACGCAGTATTTT. The encoded protein is CASSLRPSGRFTDTQYF.

The V and J genes are TRBV12-3 or TRBV12-4 and TRBJ2-6; no firm D call. Deletions cut 3 bases from V and 0 bases from J, with 6 bases between. The CDR3 spans 15 residues. CDR3 sequence: CASSFWSSGANVLTF. In DNA form, the CDR3 reads TGTGCCAGCAGTTTTTGGAGCTCTGGGGCCAACGTCCTGACTTTC.

In this sample, this clonotype turned up a few times. The J gene is TRBJ1-5, the V gene TRBV28; D is perhaps TRBD1 (6 bases). Germline CDR1 reads MDHEN; CDR2 reads SYDVKM. V shed 6 bases and J shed 2 bases, with 17 bases lying between them. The CDR3 totals 16 residues. CDR3 in DNA: TGTGCCAGCAGCCGTCAAAGGGGGAAAGGCAATCAGCCCCAGCATTTT. Encoded protein: CASSRQRGKGNQPQHF.

The V gene is TRBV7-8, the J gene TRBJ2-5, with 10 bases fitting TRBD2. After removal of 7 bases from V and 5 bases from J, the junction contained 16 bases not matched to a gene. The CDR3 totals 17 residues. Germline assignment: CDR1 SGHVS and CDR2 FQNEAQ. The CDR3, as DNA: TGTGCCAGCACGCGGTCGGCTAGCGGGAGCGGACTGGAGACCCAGTACTTC. Protein product: CASTRSASGSGLETQYF.

The V and J genes are TRBV6-4 and TRBJ2-3; the match to TRBD2 covers 8 bases. This CDR3 comprises 16 residues. V gave up 0 bases and J gave up 3 bases; unmatched junction bases: 5. Germline CDR1 and CDR2: MRHNA and SNTAGT. Here the CDR3 reads CASSDSTGGPTDTQYF. Here the CDR3 DNA reads TGTGCCAGCAGTGACTCGACGGGGGGGCCAACAGATACGCAGTATTTT.

The CDR3 here is CASRSRAGQHTEAFF. CDR3 coding DNA: TGTGCCAGCAGGTCCAGGGCAGGCCAACACACTGAAGCTTTCTTT. The gene calls are TRBV28 and TRBJ1-1, with D possibly TRBD1 on 5 matching bases. The CDR3 spans 15 residues. Per germline, CDR1 MDHEN and CDR2 SYDVKM. V was pared by 6 bases and J by 3 bases, with 17 bases between.

The gene calls are TRBV5-8 and TRBJ1-4; a possible D gene is TRBD1 (5 bases). Trimming shortened V by 2 bases and J by 1 base, and 15 bases separated the two germline ends. The CDR3 covers 17 residues. Germline CDR1 and CDR2: SGHTS and YDEGEE. CDR3 in amino acids: CASSLIWGAETNEKLFF. CDR3 in DNA: TGTGCCAGCAGCTTAATCTGGGGCGCAGAAACTAATGAAAAACTGTTTTTT.

This clonotype has only a few counts. The rearrangement uses TRBV28 and TRBJ1-2, with TRBD1 matching over 10 bases. Germline lookup yields CDR1 MDHEN and CDR2 SYDVKM. The length of the CDR3 is 15 residues. V lost 5 bases and J lost 7; bases outside the gene matches: 10. CDR3 DNA: TGTGCCAGCAGTGCCCCGGGGACAGGGGTAGGTGGCTACACCTTC. This encodes CASSAPGTGVGGYTF.

V is TRBV15 and J is TRBJ2-7; D might be TRBD2 (5 bases). Germline CDR1 is LNHNV and CDR2 is YYDKDF (reference sequence). V was pared by 0 bases and J by 6 bases, with 12 bases between. The CDR3 is made up of 14 amino acids. This CDR3 reads CATSREGSVGEQYF. The CDR3 DNA sequence: TGTGCCACCAGCAGAGAGGGGAGTGTAGGCGAGCAGTACTTC.

In regard to this clonotype: At one boundary the junction diverges from the germline segment, which might be a read error. The chain uses TRBV20-1 and TRBJ2-1, with D perhaps TRBD1 or TRBD2 (6 bases each). The germline V gene encodes CDR1 DFQATT and CDR2 SNEGSKA (reference sequence). This CDR3 is 14 amino acids long. The CDR3 sequence is CSSRYGGPCNEQFF. CDR3 nucleotide sequence: TGCAGTTCTAGATACGGGGGCCCTTGCAATGAGCAGTTCTTC.

V and J are TRBV7-9 and TRBJ2-7; 7 bases agree with TRBD1. Per germline, CDR1 SEHNR and CDR2 FQNEAQ (reference sequence). J lost 3 bases, V lost 4 bases, and 6 bases had no gene match. The CDR3 length is 14 residues. CDR3 residues: CASSSPGGLYEQYF. As DNA, the CDR3 is TGTGCCAGCAGCTCTCCAGGGGGTCTCTACGAGCAGTACTTC. The full variable domain, with the rest looked up from reference TRBV7-9 and TRBJ2-7, is DTGVSQNPRHKITKRGQNVTFRCDPISEHNRLYWYRQTLGQGPEFLTYFQNEAQLEKSRLLSDRFSAERPKGSFSTLEIQRTEQGDSAMYLCASSSPGGLYEQYFGPGTRLTVT.

In its sample, this clonotype was seen a few times. V usage is TRBV12-3 or TRBV12-4 and J usage is TRBJ2-5; TRBD2 is a possible D gene (5 bases). V lost 6 bases and J lost 2, with 13 bases in between. The CDR3 covers 14 residues. CDR3 nucleotide sequence: TGTGCCAGCAGCGAACTAGGCCAACAAGAGACCCAGTACTTC. This sequence encodes CASSELGQQETQYF.

The chain is built from TRBV27 and TRBJ2-3; no firm D call. Trimming removed 7 bases from V and 1 base from J, with 15 bases in between. Germline CDR1 MNHEY, CDR2 SMNVEV (reference sequence). The CDR3 length is 15 residues. CDR3: CASTTIDMGTDTQYF. In DNA form, the CDR3 reads TGTGCCAGCACCACCATCGACATGGGCACAGATACGCAGTATTTT.

This clonotype was counted at least ten times. The chain couples TRBV11-2 to TRBJ2-1; 12 bases are shared with TRBD2. CDR3 length: 16 amino acids. The V gene end was trimmed by 0 bases and the J gene end by 9 bases; junction bases not matched to a gene: 6. In germline, CDR1 is SGHAT, CDR2 FQNNGV. This CDR3 reads CASSLEFTSGRREQFF. The CDR3 DNA is TGTGCCAGCAGCTTAGAGTTTACTAGCGGGAGGCGTGAGCAGTTCTTC. The full variable domain, rest sourced from reference TRBV11-2 and TRBJ2-1, is EAGVAQSPRYKIIEKRQSVAFWCNPISGHATLYWYQQILGQGPKLLIQFQNNGVVDDSQLPKDRFSAERLKGVDSTLKIQPAKLEDSAVYLCASSLEFTSGRREQFFGPGTRLTVL.

In its sample, this clonotype was seen a few times. The chain carries TRBV7-2 and TRBJ1-5; TRBD1 matches 7 bases. V shed 5 bases, J shed 11 bases, and the junction held 15 bases outside the gene matches. CDR3 size: 15 residues. Germline V gene lookup returns CDR1 SGHTA and CDR2 FQGNSA. The CDR3 DNA reads as TGTGCCAGCAGCCGGGGACCGACACAGGGGTGGGCCCAGCATTTT. It is translated as CASSRGPTQGWAQHF.

This clonotype has only a few counts. The rearrangement joins TRBV7-8 to TRBJ2-7, with D possibly TRBD1 on 6 matching bases. V was cut by 5 bases and J by 2 bases, with 13 bases left in between. From germline, CDR1 is SGHVS and CDR2 FQNEAQ. The CDR3 contains 14 residues. The CDR3 coding sequence is TGTGCCAGCAGCGTCCGGGACATCCCCTACGAGCAGTACTTC. Its translation is CASSVRDIPYEQYF.

This clonotype was seen more than once but under ten times. The J gene is TRBJ2-7, the V gene TRBV28; 12 positions match TRBD2. The CDR3 length is 15 residues. The germline V gene has CDR1 MDHEN and CDR2 SYDVKM. With V trimmed by 5 bases and J by 5 bases, 7 bases remained unmatched. This CDR3 reads CASSPLAGGRDEQYF. CDR3 sequence (DNA): TGTGCCAGCAGTCCGCTAGCGGGGGGGCGGGACGAGCAGTACTTC.

The chain couples TRBV5-6 to TRBJ2-1, with TRBD1 matching 8 bases. The V and J ends lost 5 bases and 14 bases, in that order; junction bases with no gene match: 9. Germline values: CDR1 SGHDT, CDR2 YYEEEE. This CDR3 region has 12 residues. CDR3 amino acids: CASRSQGAREFF. The CDR3 nucleotides read TGTGCCAGCAGGTCGCAGGGGGCAAGGGAGTTCTTC.

This chain connects TRBV27 to TRBJ2-7, with 8 bases identical to TRBD1. Germline V gene lookup returns CDR1 MNHEY and CDR2 SMNVEV (reference sequence). The V segment lost 4 bases and the J segment 3 bases; nucleotides outside the gene matches: 8. This CDR3 is built from 15 residues. CDR3 residues: CASSSAGTGLYEQYF. CDR3 in DNA: TGTGCCAGCAGTTCGGCCGGGACAGGACTCTACGAGCAGTACTTC.

This clonotype was counted between two and nine times. The CDR3 reads CASSLLAGVDEQYF. CDR3 DNA sequence: TGTGCCAGCAGCCTACTAGCGGGAGTTGACGAGCAGTACTTC. The rearrangement uses TRBV7-2 and TRBJ2-7; 11 positions agree with TRBD2. This CDR3 has 14 amino acids. The trim removed 5 bases at V and 5 bases at J, leaving 5 bases unmatched. CDR1 SGHTA and CDR2 FQGNSA come from the germline V gene.

This chain connects TRBV28 to TRBJ2-6, with a weak D call TRBD2 (5 bases). The CDR3 runs 19 residues. V dropped 3 bases and J dropped 4 bases, with 22 bases sitting between them. Germline CDR1 MDHEN, CDR2 SYDVKM. The CDR3 nucleotides are TGTGCCAGCAGTTTTCCTTTGCCCGGGAAAGGTTCGGGGGCCAACGTCCTGACTTTC. It codes for CASSFPLPGKGSGANVLTF.

The table lists this clonotype with a few counts. V is TRBV27 and J is TRBJ2-5; 9 bases agree with TRBD1. CDR1 and CDR2 (germline): MNHEY, SMNVEV (reference sequence). The V segment lost 6 bases and the J segment 1 base; nucleotides outside the gene matches: 6. The CDR3 consists of 15 residues. The CDR3: CASRSEQGAQETQYF. In DNA form, the CDR3 reads TGTGCCAGCAGGAGCGAACAGGGGGCCCAAGAGACCCAGTACTTC.

This clonotype was picked up a small number of times. This sequence joins TRBV5-6 and TRBJ1-2; no reliable D call. The CDR3 length is 13 residues. Germline values: CDR1 SGHDT, CDR2 YYEEEE. The germline V and J ends were trimmed by 4 bases and 5 bases, with 12 bases remaining between them. The CDR3 DNA reads TGTGCCAGCAGCCGGGGTGAGGGTTATGGCTACACCTTC. It codes for CASSRGEGYGYTF. Full variable domain (missing parts from reference TRBV5-6 and TRBJ1-2): DAGVTQSPTHLIKTRGQQVTLRCSPKSGHDTVSWYQQALGQGPQFIFQYYEEEERQRGNFPDRFSGHQFPNYSSELNVNALLLGDSALYLCASSRGEGYGYTFGSGTRLTVV.

In regard to this clonotype: A much larger clone lies one base from this, so it may be a read error. The CDR3 ends on some other residue instead of the conserved phenylalanine or tryptophan, so this is likely a read error. The gene calls are TRBV7-2 and TRBJ2-7, with D perhaps assigned TRBD1 or TRBD2 (5 bases each). Looked up from germline, CDR1 is SGHTA and CDR2 is FQGNSA. Trimming took 5 bases from V and 5 from J, leaving 19 bases between them. This CDR3 has 15 residues. The CDR3 here is CASSGIGTGSDEQYL. The CDR3 bases are TGTGCCAGCAGCGGAATAGGGACGGGTAGCGACGAGCAGTACTTA.

This chain links TRBV2 with TRBJ2-3; perhaps TRBD2 as D (5 bases). The CDR3 covers 12 residues. Germline CDR1 and CDR2: SNHLY and FYNNEI. Between the trimmed V and J ends, which lost 7 bases and 11 bases, there was a span of 16 bases. The CDR3, as DNA: TGTGCCAGCAATTTCTTTGGGAGAGGGCAGTATTTT. Translation gives CASNFFGRGQYF.

The rearrangement links TRBV7-3 to TRBJ2-5, with D possibly being TRBD2 (5 bases). Germline lookup yields CDR1 SGHTA and CDR2 FQGTGA. V was shortened by 2 bases and J by 4 bases, with 14 bases between the two germline ends. CDR3 length: 15 residues. The CDR3 is CASSLRPGSTETQYF. In nucleotides, the CDR3 is TGTGCCAGCAGCTTACGGCCGGGGAGCACAGAGACCCAGTACTTC.

The rearrangement uses TRBV19 and TRBJ1-2, with D possibly matching TRBD1 (5 bases). V was trimmed by 5 bases and J by 6 bases, leaving 19 bases between them. The length of the CDR3 is 15 residues. Germline values: CDR1 LNHDA, CDR2 SQIVND (reference sequence). The CDR3 loop reads CASSGKGLPSNGYTF. CDR3 bases: TGTGCCAGTAGTGGAAAGGGACTTCCCTCGAATGGCTACACCTTC.